This TCR beta chain appears in the sequencing data of a study of immune evolution from preneoplasia to lung adenocarcinoma. Germline CDR1 and CDR2: SGHNT and YYREEE (reference sequence). This CDR3 spans 17 amino acids. Trimming left V 1 base short and J 4 bases short, with 15 bases between. The method was immunoSEQ multiplex PCR; TCRdb's version includes in-frame clones alone and lacks a portion of them. The sample has thousands of clones; 80% to 85% are singletons. The receptor comes from a person in their 40s with lung adenocarcinoma. The chain links TRBV5-4 to TRBJ2-6; D might be TRBD1 (5 bases). The sequencing sample was made of FFPE adjacent normal lung tissue. The CDR3 sequence is CASSLLQGRSGANVLTF. The CDR3 bases are TGTGCCAGCAGCTTGTTGCAGGGAAGGTCAGGGGCCAACGTCCTGACTTTC.